This T cell receptor (beta chain) was captured by sequencing in a study of molecular identifiers for immune sequencing clone quantification. Points from the study as a whole: Naive cells had under 1% of molecules in clones above 20 RNA copies, effectors over 99%.

TCRdb ran MiXCR on the PCR reads and lists one entry per CDR3 protein. The sample includes more than 250,000 distinct CDR3 sequences, roughly a fifth of them seen just once. This clonotype was counted only a few times. What it binds is unknown. The CDR3 length is 16 residues. Germline loops: CDR1 KGHDR, CDR2 SFDVKD. V was trimmed by 3 bases and J by 2 bases, leaving 15 bases between them. V gene TRBV24-1 combines with J gene TRBJ2-5; a possible D gene is TRBD2 (6 bases). The receptor was isolated from a human donor in good health. Some libraries in this study had Jurkat cell RNA spiked in. Source material: naive CD8+ T cells from blood, with Jurkat cell RNA spiked in. Sample subset: FACS-sorted CD8+CD4-CCR7+CD45RA+ naive T cells. The CDR3 here is CATSDPTRGTQETQYF. The CDR3 DNA sequence: TGTGCCACCAGTGATCCCACCCGGGGGACTCAAGAGACCCAGTACTTC.